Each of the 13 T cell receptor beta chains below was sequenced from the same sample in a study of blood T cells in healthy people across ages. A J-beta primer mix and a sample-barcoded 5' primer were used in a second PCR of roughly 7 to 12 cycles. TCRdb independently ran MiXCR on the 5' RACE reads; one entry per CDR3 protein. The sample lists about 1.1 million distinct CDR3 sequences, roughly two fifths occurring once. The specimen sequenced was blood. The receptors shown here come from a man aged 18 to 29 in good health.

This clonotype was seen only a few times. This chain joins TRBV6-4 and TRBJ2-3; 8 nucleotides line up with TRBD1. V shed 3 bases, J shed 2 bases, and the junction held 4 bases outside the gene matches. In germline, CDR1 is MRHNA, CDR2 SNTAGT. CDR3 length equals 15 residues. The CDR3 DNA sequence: TGTGCCAGCAGTGAAGGACAGGGACACACAGATACGCAGTATTTT. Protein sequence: CASSEGQGHTDTQYF.

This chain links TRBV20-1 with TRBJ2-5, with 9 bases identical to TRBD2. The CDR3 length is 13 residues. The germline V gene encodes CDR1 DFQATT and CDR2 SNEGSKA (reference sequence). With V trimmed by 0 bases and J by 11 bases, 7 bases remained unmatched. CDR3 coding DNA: TGCAGTGCTAGAGATCGATTAGCGGGGGAGCAGTACTTC. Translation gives CSARDRLAGEQYF.

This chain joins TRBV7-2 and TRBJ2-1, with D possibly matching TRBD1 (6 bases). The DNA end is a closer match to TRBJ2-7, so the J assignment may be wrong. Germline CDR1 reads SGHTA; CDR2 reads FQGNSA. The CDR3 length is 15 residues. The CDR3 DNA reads TGTGCCAGCACCTTCCAGGGGTTTCCCTACAATGAGCAGTACTTC. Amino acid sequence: CASTFQGFPYNEQYF.

The CDR3 protein is CSLQEGDYGYTF. As DNA, the CDR3 is TGCAGCCTGCAAGAAGGGGACTATGGCTACACCTTC. J is TRBJ1-2 and V is TRBV29-1, with TRBD1 as a possible D gene (5 bases). The CDR3 sequence is 12 residues long. The V end was cut by 8 bases, the J end by 3 bases, with 13 bases between. Germline CDR1 SQVTM, CDR2 ANQGSEA.

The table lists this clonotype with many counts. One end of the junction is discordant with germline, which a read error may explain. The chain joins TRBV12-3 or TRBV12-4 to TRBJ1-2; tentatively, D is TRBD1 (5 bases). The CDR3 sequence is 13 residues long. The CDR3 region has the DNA TGCGCCAGCAGCTTGGGGGAGAACTATGGCTACACCTTC. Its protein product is CASSLGENYGYTF.

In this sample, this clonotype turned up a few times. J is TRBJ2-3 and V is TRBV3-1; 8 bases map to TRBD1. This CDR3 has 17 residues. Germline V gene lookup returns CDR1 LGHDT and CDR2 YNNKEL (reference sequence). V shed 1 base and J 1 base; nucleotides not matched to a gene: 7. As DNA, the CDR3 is TGTGCCAGCAGCCAAGCGGAAGGACAGGGTGGCACAGATACGCAGTATTTT. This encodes CASSQAEGQGGTDTQYF.

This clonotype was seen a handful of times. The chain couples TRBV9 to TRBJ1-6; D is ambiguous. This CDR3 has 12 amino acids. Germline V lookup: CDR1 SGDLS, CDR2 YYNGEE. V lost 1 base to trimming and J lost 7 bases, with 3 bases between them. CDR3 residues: CASSVRNSPLHF. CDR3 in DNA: TGTGCCAGCAGCGTAAGGAATTCACCCCTCCACTTT.

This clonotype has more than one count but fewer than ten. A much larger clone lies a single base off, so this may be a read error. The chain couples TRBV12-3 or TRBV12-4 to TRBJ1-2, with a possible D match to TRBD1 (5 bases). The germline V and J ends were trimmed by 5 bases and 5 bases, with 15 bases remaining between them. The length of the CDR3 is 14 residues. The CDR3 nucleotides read TGTGCCAGCAGTAAAACGGGGGGTTGGTATGGCTACACCTTC. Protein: CASSKTGGWYGYTF.

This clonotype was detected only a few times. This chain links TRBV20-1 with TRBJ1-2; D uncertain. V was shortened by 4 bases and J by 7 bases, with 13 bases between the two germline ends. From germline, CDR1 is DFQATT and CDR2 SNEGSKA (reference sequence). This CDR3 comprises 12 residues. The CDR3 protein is CSAIVSAGGYTF. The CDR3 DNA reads TGCAGTGCTATAGTGTCCGCGGGTGGCTACACCTTC.

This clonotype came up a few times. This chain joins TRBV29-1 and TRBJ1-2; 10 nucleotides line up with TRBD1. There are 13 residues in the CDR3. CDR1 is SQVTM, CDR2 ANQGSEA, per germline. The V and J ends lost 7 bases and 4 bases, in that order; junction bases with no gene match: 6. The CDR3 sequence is CSARDRGAYGYTF. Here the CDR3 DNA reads TGCAGCGCCAGGGACAGGGGTGCCTATGGCTACACCTTC.

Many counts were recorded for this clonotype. The chain's CDR3 is CASSLGRGPTDTQYF. The CDR3 coding sequence is TGCGCCAGCAGCCTCGGGCGGGGACCTACCGATACGCAGTATTTT. The chain couples TRBV5-1 to TRBJ2-3; weak D call: TRBD2 (6 bases). The ends were cut back, 4 bases at V and 6 bases at J, with 18 bases in the middle. Germline V lookup: CDR1 SGHRS, CDR2 YFSETQ. The CDR3 runs to 15 residues.

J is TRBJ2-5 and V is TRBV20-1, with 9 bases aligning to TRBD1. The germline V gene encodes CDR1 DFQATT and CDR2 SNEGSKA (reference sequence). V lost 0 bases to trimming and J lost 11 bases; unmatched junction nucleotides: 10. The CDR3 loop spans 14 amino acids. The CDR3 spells CSARERGQGSSQYF. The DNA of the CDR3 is TGCAGTGCTAGAGAAAGGGGACAGGGTTCCTCGCAGTACTTC.

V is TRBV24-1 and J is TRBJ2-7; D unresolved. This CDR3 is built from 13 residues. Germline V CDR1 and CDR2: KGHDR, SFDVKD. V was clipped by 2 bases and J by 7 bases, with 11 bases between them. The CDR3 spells CATSDSSLNEQYF. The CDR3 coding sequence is TGTGCCACCAGTGATTCCTCCCTCAATGAGCAGTACTTC.